This T cell receptor (beta chain) was observed in a study of T cells in Graves' hyperthyroidism and ophthalmopathy. The overall study: Initial diagnosis, before any treatment, was when peripheral blood was collected.

For this clonotype: Its antigen is not identified. At one of its ends the junction is not consistent with the germline gene, which may arise from a read error.

Germline lookup yields CDR1 SQVTM and CDR2 ANQGSEA. CDR3 length: 14 residues. The hyperthyroidism patients had all been newly diagnosed, and their disease duration was under 2 months. Their ages ranged from 18 to 65 years. Exclusions: uncontrolled infection, other autoimmune disease, pregnancy, lactation. Overall study findings and caveats: Onset of ophthalmopathy came a median roughly 6.5 months after the model predicted it.

Using RNA transcripts as the source, TCR beta CDR3 regions were amplified. The study used the HTBI primer set for a first-round RT-PCR of the TCR CDR3. MiXCR, applied by TCRdb to the multiplex PCR reads, yields one record per CDR3 protein. The repertoire has 350,000 or so distinct CDR3 sequences, 17% of them found once; the top ten carry around a third. The TCR was taken from a woman between 25 and 40 years old with Graves' hyperthyroidism that later progressed to Graves' ophthalmopathy. Sequencing used blood. J is TRBJ2-3 and V is TRBV29-1, with 10 bases fitting TRBD1. DNA of the CDR3: TGCAACGTTGAAAAGGGACAGGGGACAGATACGCAGTATTTT. Translating gives CNVEKGQGTDTQYF.